The 2 T cell receptor beta chains below come from one sample, sequenced in a study of T cells in Graves' hyperthyroidism and ophthalmopathy. RNA transcripts were the template for amplifying TCR beta CDR3 regions. The HTBI primer set was used in a first-round RT-PCR of the TCR CDR3. TCRdb re-analysed the multiplex PCR reads in MiXCR, keeping a single row per CDR3 protein. The repertoire consists of under 800,000 distinct CDR3 sequences, with around 15% occurring once and the leading ten covering around 9.6%. Sequenced input: blood. These receptors were taken from a woman between 18 and 30 years old with Graves' hyperthyroidism.

This clonotype turned up a few times. The V gene is TRBV19, the J gene TRBJ2-7, with 12 positions matching TRBD2. CDR3 size: 15 residues. V lost 5 bases, J lost 3 bases, and 5 bases stayed unmatched. Germline lookup yields CDR1 LNHDA and CDR2 SQIVND (reference sequence). The CDR3 coding sequence is TGTGCCAGTAGTCCCGAACTAGCGGGAGGCTACGAGCAGTACTTC. It codes for CASSPELAGGYEQYF.

The chain recombines TRBV5-5 with TRBJ2-3, with D unresolved. The CDR3 covers 15 residues. Germline values: CDR1 SGHKS, CDR2 YYEKEE (reference sequence). Trimming took off 0 bases at V and 4 bases at J, with 12 bases between the two ends. CDR3 in DNA: TGTGCCAGCAGCTTGGCCACCGTGAGAGCAGATACGCAGTATTTT. Translated, it gives CASSLATVRADTQYF.